A single sample gave rise to the 18 T cell receptor beta chains below, sequenced in a study of PD-1 blockade in mismatch repair-deficient tumors. The protocol was immunoSEQ multiplex PCR, while the TCRdb copy is restricted to in-frame clones and leaves out a portion. The sample includes about 51,000 clones, about 84% seen only once; the top ten take about 8.1%. The source was peripheral blood, collected roughly 21 weeks after starting pembrolizumab. The receptors originated from an adult with mismatch repair-deficient cancer.

The J gene is TRBJ2-1, the V gene TRBV7-3, with 8 bases identical to TRBD1. The CDR3 runs 14 residues. The trim removed 6 bases at V and 12 bases at J, leaving 13 bases unmatched. From germline, CDR1 is SGHTA and CDR2 FQGTGA. The CDR3 DNA follows: TGTGCCAGCAGTAGGGGAGACAGGGGCTCTCTGCAGTTCTTC. Translating gives CASSRGDRGSLQFF.

This chain joins TRBV5-5 and TRBJ2-7; TRBD1 or TRBD2 may be the D gene (5 bases each). The CDR3 is 14 amino acids. Germline CDR1 and CDR2: SGHKS and YYEKEE (reference sequence). Trimming removed 5 bases at V and 0 bases at J, with 12 bases between. The CDR3 reads CASSLGGSSYEQYF. The CDR3 DNA reads TGTGCCAGCAGTCTTGGGGGAAGCTCCTACGAGCAGTACTTC.

The chain carries TRBV5-1 and TRBJ1-1; TRBD1 might be the D (6 bases). Trimming cost V 5 bases and J 1 base, with 9 bases left between them. CDR1 is SGHRS, CDR2 YFSETQ, per germline. The CDR3 is 13 residues long. CDR3 loop: CASSLQGNTEAFF. The CDR3 bases are TGCGCCAGCAGTTTACAGGGGAACACTGAAGCTTTCTTT.

The V and J genes are TRBV28 and TRBJ2-1; 7 bases align to TRBD1. The trim removed 8 bases at V and 7 bases at J, leaving 8 bases unmatched. Germline loops: CDR1 MDHEN, CDR2 SYDVKM. This CDR3 has 13 residues. Here the CDR3 DNA reads TGTGCCAGCCTCCCGAAACAGGGGAATGAGCAGTTCTTC. Amino acids: CASLPKQGNEQFF.

V usage is TRBV6-1 and J usage is TRBJ2-1, with TRBD1 as a possible D gene (6 bases). Trimming left V 7 bases short and J 3 bases short, with 13 bases between. CDR1 is MNHNS, CDR2 SASEGT, per germline. CDR3 length equals 14 residues. The CDR3: CASKVTGIYNEQFF. The CDR3, as DNA: TGTGCCAGCAAAGTTACAGGGATCTACAATGAGCAGTTCTTC.

With regard to this clone: Different DNA sequences within this sample yield the same CDR3. J is TRBJ2-5 and V is TRBV9; possible D gene TRBD2, 5 bases. Trimming left V 0 bases short and J 3 bases short, with 9 bases between. CDR1 is SGDLS, CDR2 YYNGEE, per germline. There are 14 residues in the CDR3. CDR3 coding DNA: TGTGCCAGCAGCGTAGGTGACGGGAAAGAGACCCAGTACTTC. Translating it yields CASSVGDGKETQYF.

J is TRBJ2-7 and V is TRBV9, with D possibly matching TRBD2 (5 bases). The CDR3 length is 14 residues. Germline loops: CDR1 SGDLS, CDR2 YYNGEE. V was pared by 4 bases and J by 2 bases, with 13 bases between. The CDR3 DNA reads as TGTGCCAGCAGCCTGGGGAGCGGTACCTACGAGCAGTACTTC. Encoded protein: CASSLGSGTYEQYF.

V is TRBV5-4 and J is TRBJ2-1; 10 bases are shared with TRBD1. The CDR3 totals 17 residues. The V and J ends lost 0 bases and 4 bases, in that order; junction bases with no gene match: 7. Germline V CDR1 and CDR2: SGHNT, YYREEE (reference sequence). CDR3 in DNA: TGTGCCAGCAGCTTGGGGGAGGGGACAGGGGCGTACAATGAGCAGTTCTTC. Its translation is CASSLGEGTGAYNEQFF.

The J gene is TRBJ2-1, the V gene TRBV5-1; D is unresolved. Per germline, CDR1 SGHRS and CDR2 YFSETQ. The ends were cut back, 5 bases at V and 4 bases at J, with 13 bases in the middle. CDR3 length: 14 residues. CDR3 sequence reads: CASRMESYYNEQFF. CDR3 nucleotide sequence: TGCGCCAGCAGGATGGAGTCTTATTACAATGAGCAGTTCTTC.

The rearrangement joins TRBV6-5 to TRBJ2-7; 10 bases line up with TRBD1. V lost 5 bases and J lost 7; bases outside the gene matches: 8. This CDR3 has 14 amino acids. CDR1 and CDR2 from the germline V gene are MNHEY and SVGAGI. CDR3: CASSRDRGRGEQYF. CDR3 in DNA: TGTGCCAGCAGTCGGGACAGGGGAAGGGGGGAGCAGTACTTC.

This sequence joins TRBV7-9 and TRBJ1-1, with D possibly matching TRBD1 (6 bases). The germline V gene has CDR1 SEHNR and CDR2 FQNEAQ (reference sequence). The ends were cut back, 4 bases at V and 1 base at J, with 13 bases in the middle. This CDR3 is 15 amino acids long. The CDR3 region is CASSSGGRKNTEAFF. The CDR3 bases are TGTGCCAGCAGCTCCGGGGGGCGGAAGAACACTGAAGCTTTCTTT.

This rearrangement joins TRBV29-1 to TRBJ1-4; D uncertain. Germline CDR1 is SQVTM and CDR2 is ANQGSEA. CDR3 length equals 10 residues. The V end lost 7 bases, the J end lost 5 bases, and 5 bases lay between the germline ends. The CDR3 is CSARNEKLFF. The CDR3, as DNA: TGCAGCGCCCGAAATGAAAAACTGTTTTTT.

The chain joins TRBV2 to TRBJ1-1; 7 bases map to TRBD1. Germline lookup yields CDR1 SNHLY and CDR2 FYNNEI. This CDR3 spans 15 amino acids. After removal of 4 bases from V and 2 bases from J, the junction contained 7 bases not matched to a gene. CDR3 in amino acids: CASSVEGGGNTEAFF. Here the CDR3 DNA reads TGTGCCAGCAGTGTGGAAGGGGGCGGAAACACTGAAGCTTTCTTT.

V and J are TRBV6-1 and TRBJ2-7; 15 bases line up with TRBD2. In germline, CDR1 is MNHNS, CDR2 SASEGT. The CDR3 sequence is 16 residues long. The V and J ends lost 4 bases and 5 bases, in that order; junction bases with no gene match: 6. The CDR3 here is CASSAGLAGGRNEQYF. The CDR3 DNA sequence: TGTGCCAGCAGTGCTGGACTAGCGGGAGGGAGGAACGAGCAGTACTTC.

The gene calls are TRBV7-8 and TRBJ2-2; TRBD1 aligns across 7 bases. The CDR3 extends over 13 amino acids. Germline loops: CDR1 SGHVS, CDR2 FQNEAQ. The junction had 4 bases not matched to a gene; V was cut back by 5 bases and J by 7 bases. CDR3 sequence (DNA): TGTGCCAGCAGCGTTCAGGGGGTCGGGGAGCTGTTTTTT. It translates to CASSVQGVGELFF.

The chain employs TRBV7-3 and TRBJ2-1; no firm D call. Looked up from germline, CDR1 is SGHTA and CDR2 is FQGTGA. Trimming left V 2 bases short and J 5 bases short, with 13 bases between. The length of the CDR3 is 15 residues. The CDR3 here is CASSLGPLVNNEQFF. The CDR3 DNA reads TGTGCCAGCAGCTTAGGCCCTCTAGTAAACAATGAGCAGTTCTTC.

By sample share, this clone is medium-sized. V usage is TRBV4-1 and J usage is TRBJ2-2; D possibly corresponds to TRBD2 (6 bases). Looked up from germline, CDR1 is MGHRA and CDR2 is YSYEKL. Trimming removed 4 bases from V and 2 bases from J, with 11 bases in between. This CDR3 is 15 amino acids long. The CDR3 spells CASSPTSFNTGELFF. The DNA of the CDR3 is TGCGCCAGCAGCCCCACTAGCTTCAACACCGGGGAGCTGTTTTTT.

V usage is TRBV4-3 and J usage is TRBJ2-1, with 8 nucleotides matching TRBD2. The CDR3 runs to 16 residues. V shed 0 bases and J 7 bases; nucleotides not matched to a gene: 8. The V gene's germline CDR1 is LGHNA and CDR2 YSLEER. DNA of the CDR3: TGCGCCAGCAGCCAAGATATTTCTCGCGGGAGGAATGAGCAGTTCTTC. Residues: CASSQDISRGRNEQFF.